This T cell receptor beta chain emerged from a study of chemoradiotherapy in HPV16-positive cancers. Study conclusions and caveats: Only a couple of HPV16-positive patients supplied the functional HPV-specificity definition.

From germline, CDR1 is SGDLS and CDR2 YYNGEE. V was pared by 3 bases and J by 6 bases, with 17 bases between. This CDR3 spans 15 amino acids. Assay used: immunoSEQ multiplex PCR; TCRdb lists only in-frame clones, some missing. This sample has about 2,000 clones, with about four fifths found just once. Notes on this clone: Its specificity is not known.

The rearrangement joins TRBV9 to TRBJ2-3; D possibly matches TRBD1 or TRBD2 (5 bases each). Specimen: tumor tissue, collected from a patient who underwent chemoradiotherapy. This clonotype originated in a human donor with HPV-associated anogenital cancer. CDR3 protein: CASSDGTSLGDTQYF. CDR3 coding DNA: TGTGCCAGCAGCGACGGGACCTCCCTCGGGGATACGCAGTATTTT.